This entry lists 18 T cell receptor beta chains sequenced from one sample in a study of molecular identifiers for immune sequencing clone quantification. TCRdb fed the PCR reads into MiXCR, producing one record per CDR3 protein. The sample records under 350,000 distinct CDR3 sequences, roughly a quarter being singletons. The sample comprised naive CD8+ T cells from blood, with Jurkat cell RNA spiked in. Subset noted: FACS-sorted CD8+CD4-CCR7+CD45RA+ naive T cells. All receptors come from a human donor in good health. Some libraries in this study had Jurkat cell RNA spiked in.

This clonotype was seen many times. CDR3 in amino acids: CASSLARAGRPSEAFF. For the CDR3, the DNA is TGTGCCAGCAGCTTAGCTCGGGCAGGGCGCCCATCGGAAGCTTTCTTT. The rearrangement uses TRBV11-1 and TRBJ1-1; tentative D call: TRBD1 (5 bases). Germline loops: CDR1 SGHAT, CDR2 FQDESV (reference sequence). This CDR3 spans 16 amino acids. V was cut by 0 bases and J by 8 bases, with 19 bases left in between.

This clonotype was seen at least ten times. The rearrangement joins TRBV6-5 to TRBJ1-1, with no clear D. Germline lookup yields CDR1 MNHEY and CDR2 SVGAGI. There are 16 residues in the CDR3. V was pared by 2 bases and J by 3 bases, with 16 bases between. The CDR3 DNA reads as TGTGCCAGCAGTTACGGATTCGGTGGGCGGGACACTGAAGCTTTCTTT. This gives the protein CASSYGFGGRDTEAFF.

Ten or more counts support this clonotype. The DNA of the CDR3 is TGTGCCAGCAGCTTAGAAGACAATGAAAAACTGTTTTTT. It specifies CASSLEDNEKLFF. V and J are TRBV11-2 and TRBJ1-4; unclear D gene. V lost 0 bases and J 5 bases, leaving 4 bases between the germline ends. CDR3 length: 13 residues. Germline V lookup: CDR1 SGHAT, CDR2 FQNNGV.

This clonotype was recorded at least ten times. V is TRBV6-2 or TRBV6-3 and J is TRBJ2-3, with D uncertain. CDR1 is MNHEY, CDR2 SVGEGT, per germline. Trimming took 2 bases from V and 3 from J, leaving 9 bases between them. This CDR3 has 14 residues. The CDR3: CASSYVERTDTQYF. In nucleotides, the CDR3 is TGTGCCAGCAGTTACGTGGAGAGAACAGATACGCAGTATTTT.

The table lists this clonotype with many counts. The chain carries TRBV14 and TRBJ2-7, with D uncertain. Trimming stripped 0 bases from V and 7 bases from J, with 7 bases between. The V gene's germline CDR1 is SGHDN and CDR2 FVKESK. CDR3 size: 12 residues. The CDR3 spells CASSQEADEQYF. The DNA of the CDR3 is TGTGCCAGCAGCCAAGAGGCAGATGAGCAGTACTTC.

The chain recombines TRBV11-2 with TRBJ1-2, with TRBD1 as a possible D gene (6 bases). Trimming cost V 3 bases and J 3 bases, with 20 bases left between them. Germline-derived CDR1 and CDR2 are SGHAT and FQNNGV. This CDR3 comprises 17 residues. The CDR3 region has the DNA TGTGCCAGCAGCTTCCAGCCAGGGGCTCTAATTGACTATGGCTACACCTTC. It is translated as CASSFQPGALIDYGYTF.

The J gene is TRBJ2-3, the V gene TRBV7-2; 8 bases are a match to TRBD2. J lost 4 bases, V lost 6 bases, and 9 bases had no gene match. The CDR3 covers 15 residues. Germline loops: CDR1 SGHTA, CDR2 FQGNSA. DNA of the CDR3: TGTGCCAGCAGATTAACGAGCGGGGGCGCAGATACGCAGTATTTT. As protein: CASRLTSGGADTQYF.

The chain joins TRBV6-2 or TRBV6-3 to TRBJ2-6; 8 bases agree with TRBD1. Looked up from germline, CDR1 is MNHEY and CDR2 is SVGEGT. Trimming took 6 bases from V and 1 from J; bases not matched to a gene: 5. The CDR3 is 16 residues long. In DNA, the CDR3 is TGTGCCAGCAGAGGGCAGGGGGCGTCTGGGGCCAACGTCCTGACTTTC. Amino acid sequence: CASRGQGASGANVLTF.

This clonotype was seen many times. The chain combines TRBV7-9 with TRBJ1-1; the match to TRBD1 covers 7 bases. The CDR3 has 15 amino acids. Germline V gene data show CDR1 as SEHNR and CDR2 as FQNEAQ (reference sequence). The V and J ends lost 3 bases and 0 bases, in that order; junction bases with no gene match: 4. Here the CDR3 reads CASSFSTGMNTEAFF. The CDR3 region has the DNA TGTGCCAGCAGCTTCTCGACAGGGATGAACACTGAAGCTTTCTTT.

This clonotype was detected ten times or more. V is TRBV2 and J is TRBJ1-3; the D is unclear. The CDR3 loop spans 15 amino acids. CDR1 is SNHLY, CDR2 FYNNEI, per germline. Trimming left V 3 bases short and J 0 bases short, with 9 bases between. CDR3 sequence (DNA): TGTGCCAGCAGTGAGGAGTACTACTCTGGAAACACCATATATTTT. Translation: CASSEEYYSGNTIYF. The variable domain in full, with the rest retrieved from reference TRBV2 and TRBJ1-3, is EPEVTQTPSHQVTQMGQEVILRCVPISNHLYFYWYRQILGQKVEFLVSFYNNEISEKSEIFDDQFSVERPDGSNFTLKIRSTKLEDSAMYFCASSEEYYSGNTIYFGEGSWLTVV.

On this clonotype itself: A single base separates this from a much larger clone, so it may be a read error. The V gene is TRBV7-2, the J gene TRBJ1-3; D gene ambiguous. Germline V gives CDR1 SGHTA, CDR2 FQGNSA. This CDR3 comprises 15 residues. DNA of the CDR3: TGTGCCAGCAGCTTAGGCACGGCCTCTGGAGACACCATATATTTT. It encodes CASSLGTASGDTIYF.

Only a few counts were recorded for this clonotype. The J gene is TRBJ2-3, the V gene TRBV27; D is unresolved. The CDR3 runs to 13 residues. The V gene's germline CDR1 is MNHEY and CDR2 SMNVEV (reference sequence). The V and J ends lost 6 bases and 1 base respectively, with 8 bases between them. CDR3 amino acids: CASRAVGTDTQYF. The CDR3 DNA is TGTGCCAGCAGGGCCGTTGGCACAGATACGCAGTATTTT.

This clonotype was recorded at least ten times. This chain links TRBV6-1 with TRBJ2-7; D is possibly TRBD1 (6 bases). V shed 7 bases and J shed 4 bases, with 17 bases lying between them. The CDR3 has 14 residues. CDR1 and CDR2 from the germline V gene are MNHNS and SASEGT. The CDR3 spells CASTVRQAYYEQYF. The CDR3 DNA follows: TGTGCCAGCACGGTTCGACAGGCCTATTACGAGCAGTACTTC.

Comments on this clonotype: Its ends do not fully match the called genes, so a read error is possible. The rearrangement uses TRBV7-6 and TRBJ1-5, with 10 bases lining up with TRBD1. The CDR3 length is 15 residues. CDR1 SGHVS and CDR2 FNYEAQ come from the germline V gene. CDR3 in DNA: TGTGCCTGCAGCTTAGGGACAGGGGGCAATCAGCCCCAGCATTTT. This codes for CACSLGTGGNQPQHF.

J is TRBJ2-1 and V is TRBV4-2; TRBD2 matches at 12 bases. The CDR3 has 15 residues. CDR1 is LGHNA, CDR2 YNFKEQ, per germline. Losses at the gene ends were 1 base for V and 8 bases for J; bases not matched to a gene: 3. CDR3 sequence reads: CASSQGLAGEDEQFF. The CDR3 DNA follows: TGTGCCAGCAGCCAAGGACTAGCGGGAGAGGATGAGCAGTTCTTC.

The chain couples TRBV30 to TRBJ2-3; the D gene is possibly TRBD2 (5 bases). The CDR3 has 13 residues. CDR1 GTSNPN and CDR2 SVGIG come from the germline V gene (reference sequence). V gave up 1 base and J gave up 3 bases, with 8 bases separating them. The CDR3 DNA is TGTGCCTGGAGTGACGGGGATACAGATACGCAGTATTTT. Protein sequence: CAWSDGDTDTQYF. Supplemented by reference TRBV30 and TRBJ2-3, the full variable domain reads SQTIHQWPATLVQPVGSPLSLECTVEGTSNPNLYWYRQAAGRGLQLLFYSVGIGQISSEVPQNLSASRPQDRQFILSSKKLLLSDSGFYLCAWSDGDTDTQYFGPGTRLTVL.

This clonotype is a singleton in its sample. Given a much more abundant clone one base away, this may be a read error. V is TRBV19 and J is TRBJ2-3, with D maybe TRBD2 (6 bases). Trimming pared 8 bases from V and 0 bases from J, leaving 12 bases between. The length of the CDR3 is 14 residues. CDR1 is LNHDA, CDR2 SQIVND, per germline (reference sequence). CDR3 residues: CASRAGPSTDTQYF. DNA for the CDR3: TGTGCCAGTCGGGCGGGACCAAGCACAGATACGCAGTATTTT. Drawing the rest from reference TRBV19 and TRBJ2-3, the complete variable domain is DGGITQSPKYLFRKEGQNVTLSCEQNLNHDAMYWYRQDPGQGLRLIYYSQIVNDFQKGDIAEGYSVSREKKESFPLTVTSAQKNPTAFYLCASRAGPSTDTQYFGPGTRLTVL.

This clonotype was counted many times. The chain uses TRBV12-3 or TRBV12-4 and TRBJ1-6; possibly TRBD1 for D (5 bases). Trimming stripped 5 bases from V and 7 bases from J, with 18 bases between. CDR3 length: 16 residues. CDR3 DNA sequence: TGTGCCAGCAGTCATGGGACCCCCGCAGGGAATTCACCCCTCCACTTT. Protein product: CASSHGTPAGNSPLHF.